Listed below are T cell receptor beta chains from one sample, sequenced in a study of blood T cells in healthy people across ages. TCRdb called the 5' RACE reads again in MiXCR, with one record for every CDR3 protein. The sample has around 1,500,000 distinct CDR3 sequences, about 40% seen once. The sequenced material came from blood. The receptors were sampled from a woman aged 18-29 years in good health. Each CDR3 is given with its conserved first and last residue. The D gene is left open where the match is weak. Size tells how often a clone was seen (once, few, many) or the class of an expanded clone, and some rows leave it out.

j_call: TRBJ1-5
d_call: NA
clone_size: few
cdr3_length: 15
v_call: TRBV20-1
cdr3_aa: CSASSGEEENQPQHF
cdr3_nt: TGCAGTGCTAGCAGCGGGGAGGAGGAAAATCAGCCCCAGCATTTT

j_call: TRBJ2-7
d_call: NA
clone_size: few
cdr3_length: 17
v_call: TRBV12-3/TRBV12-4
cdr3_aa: CASGRGMGRGSSYEQYF
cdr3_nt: TGTGCCAGCGGCCGAGGTATGGGCAGGGGCTCCTCCTACGAGCAGTACTTC

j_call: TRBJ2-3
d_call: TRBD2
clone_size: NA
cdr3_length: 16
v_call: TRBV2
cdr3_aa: CASSEGASGRRDTQYF
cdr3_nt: TGTGCCAGCAGTGAAGGCGCTAGCGGGAGACGGGATACGCAGTATTTT

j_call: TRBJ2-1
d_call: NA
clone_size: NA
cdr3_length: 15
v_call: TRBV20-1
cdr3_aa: CSATGHQSSYNEQFF
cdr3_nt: TGCAGTGCCACGGGACACCAGAGCTCCTACAATGAGCAGTTCTTC

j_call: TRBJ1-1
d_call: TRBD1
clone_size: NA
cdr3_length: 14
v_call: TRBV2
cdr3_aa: CARVLGQGNAEAFF
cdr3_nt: TGTGCCAGGGTCCTGGGACAGGGAAACGCTGAAGCTTTCTTT

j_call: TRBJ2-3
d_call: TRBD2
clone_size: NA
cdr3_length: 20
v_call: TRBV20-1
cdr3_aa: CSARDRRLAATPQLTDTQYF
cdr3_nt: TGCAGTGCTAGAGATCGAAGACTAGCGGCCACCCCTCAACTCACAGATACGCAGTATTTT

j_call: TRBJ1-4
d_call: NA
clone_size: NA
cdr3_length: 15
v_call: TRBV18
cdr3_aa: CASSPQGPGSEKLFF
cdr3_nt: TGTGCCAGCTCACCACAGGGACCGGGTAGCGAAAAACTGTTTTTT

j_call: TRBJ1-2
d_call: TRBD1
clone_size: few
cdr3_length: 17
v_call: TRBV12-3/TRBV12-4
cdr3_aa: CASSPGVRGSANYGYTF
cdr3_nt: TGTGCCAGCAGTCCTGGAGTCAGGGGGAGTGCTAACTATGGCTACACCTTC

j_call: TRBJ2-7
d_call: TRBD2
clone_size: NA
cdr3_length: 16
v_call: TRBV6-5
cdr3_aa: CASRPPGLAYYNEQYF
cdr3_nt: TGTGCCAGCAGGCCGCCGGGACTAGCGTATTACAATGAGCAGTACTTC

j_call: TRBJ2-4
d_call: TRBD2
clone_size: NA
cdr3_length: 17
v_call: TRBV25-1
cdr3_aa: CASSETGGPTIENIQYF
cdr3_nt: TGTGCCAGCAGTGAAACGGGAGGGCCTACAATCGAAAACATTCAGTACTTC

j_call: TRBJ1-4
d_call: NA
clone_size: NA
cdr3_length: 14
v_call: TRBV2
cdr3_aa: CASRRTATNEKLFF
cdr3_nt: TGTGCCAGCAGGAGGACAGCAACTAATGAAAAACTGTTTTTT

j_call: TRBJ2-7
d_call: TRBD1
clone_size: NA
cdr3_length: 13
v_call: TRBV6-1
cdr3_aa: CASFTGGKYEQYF
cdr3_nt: TGTGCCAGCTTTACAGGGGGAAAGTACGAGCAGTACTTC

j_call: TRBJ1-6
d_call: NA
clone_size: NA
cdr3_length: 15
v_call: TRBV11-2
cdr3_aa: CASSSGGQRGSPLHF
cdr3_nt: TGTGCCAGCAGCTCTGGCGGACAAAGGGGTTCACCCCTCCACTTT

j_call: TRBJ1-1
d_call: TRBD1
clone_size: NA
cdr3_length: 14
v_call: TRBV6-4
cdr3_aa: CASSATGDNTEAFF
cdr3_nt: TGTGCCAGCAGCGCCACAGGGGACAACACTGAAGCTTTCTTT

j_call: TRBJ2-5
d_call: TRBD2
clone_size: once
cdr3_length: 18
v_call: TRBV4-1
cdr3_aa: CASSRAHRTSDPRETQYF
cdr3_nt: TGCGCCAGCAGCCGAGCTCACCGGACTAGCGACCCCAGGGAGACCCAGTACTTC

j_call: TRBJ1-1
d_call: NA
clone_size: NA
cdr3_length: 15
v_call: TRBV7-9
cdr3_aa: CASSPSGTPNTEAFF
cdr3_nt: TGTGCCAGCAGCCCAAGTGGGACACCAAACACTGAAGCTTTCTTT

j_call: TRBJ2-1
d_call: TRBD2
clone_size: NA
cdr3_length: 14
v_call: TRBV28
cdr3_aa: CASSRPGGAYEQFF
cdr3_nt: TGTGCCAGCAGTCGGCCCGGGGGGGCTTATGAGCAGTTCTTC

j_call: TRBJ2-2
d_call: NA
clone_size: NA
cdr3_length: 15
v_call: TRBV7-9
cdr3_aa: CASSYLGGITGELFF
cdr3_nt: TGTGCCAGCAGCTACCTCGGGGGAATAACCGGGGAGCTGTTTTTT

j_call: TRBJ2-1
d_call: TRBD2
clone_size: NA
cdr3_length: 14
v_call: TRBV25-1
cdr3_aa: CASSEGTINNEQFF
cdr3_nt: TGTGCCAGCAGTGAAGGGACTATCAACAATGAGCAGTTCTTC

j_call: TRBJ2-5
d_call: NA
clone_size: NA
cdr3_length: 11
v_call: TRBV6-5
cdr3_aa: CASTDGETQYF
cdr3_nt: TGTGCCAGCACTGACGGGGAGACCCAGTACTTC

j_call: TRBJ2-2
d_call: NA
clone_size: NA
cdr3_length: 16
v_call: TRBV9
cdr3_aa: CASSASRQRGTGELFF
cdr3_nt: TGTGCCAGCAGCGCGTCTAGACAGAGGGGAACCGGGGAGCTGTTTTTT

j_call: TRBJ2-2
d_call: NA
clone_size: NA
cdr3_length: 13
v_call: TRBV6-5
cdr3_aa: CASRGVGTGELFF
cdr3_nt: TGTGCCAGCAGGGGAGTCGGTACCGGGGAGCTGTTTTTT

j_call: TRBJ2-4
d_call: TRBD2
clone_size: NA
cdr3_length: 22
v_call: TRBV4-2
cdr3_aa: CASSLILAGTSGGAISKNIQYF
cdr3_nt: TGTGCCAGCAGCCTAATACTCGCCGGGACTAGCGGGGGGGCCATATCCAAAAACATTCAGTACTTC

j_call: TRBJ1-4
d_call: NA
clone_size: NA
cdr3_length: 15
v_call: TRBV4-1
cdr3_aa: CASSQDLVAGEKLFF
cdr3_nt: TGCGCCAGCAGCCAAGATCTCGTGGCGGGTGAAAAACTGTTTTTT

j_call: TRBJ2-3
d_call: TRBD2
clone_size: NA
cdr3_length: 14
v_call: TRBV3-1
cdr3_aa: CASSPRTSSPTQYF
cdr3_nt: TGTGCCAGCAGCCCCCGGACTAGCTCCCCTACGCAGTATTTT

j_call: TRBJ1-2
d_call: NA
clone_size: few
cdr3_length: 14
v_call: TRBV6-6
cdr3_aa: CASTDLGANYGYTF
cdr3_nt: TGTGCCAGCACGGATTTAGGGGCGAACTATGGCTACACCTTC

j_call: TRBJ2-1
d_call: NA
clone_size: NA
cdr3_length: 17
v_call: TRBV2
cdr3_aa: CASSESVSGSSYNEQFF
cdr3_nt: TGTGCCAGCAGTGAGTCCGTTAGTGGGTCCTCCTACAATGAGCAGTTCTTC

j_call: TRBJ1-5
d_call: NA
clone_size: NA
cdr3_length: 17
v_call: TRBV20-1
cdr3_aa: CSARDPARGDGNQPQHF
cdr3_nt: TGCAGTGCTAGAGATCCCGCTCGGGGGGATGGGAATCAGCCCCAGCATTTT

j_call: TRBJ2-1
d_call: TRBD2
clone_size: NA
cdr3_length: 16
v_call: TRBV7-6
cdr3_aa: CASSDGLAGLYNEQFF
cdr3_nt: TGTGCCAGCAGCGATGGGCTAGCGGGACTCTACAATGAGCAGTTCTTC

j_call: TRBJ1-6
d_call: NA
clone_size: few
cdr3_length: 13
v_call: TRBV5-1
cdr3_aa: CASSSPDNSPLHF
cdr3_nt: TGCGCCAGCAGCTCCCCAGATAATTCACCCCTCCACTTT

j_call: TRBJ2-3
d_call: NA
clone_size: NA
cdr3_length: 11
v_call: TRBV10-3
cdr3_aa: CAISAIDTQYF
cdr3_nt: TGTGCCATCAGTGCCATAGATACGCAGTATTTT

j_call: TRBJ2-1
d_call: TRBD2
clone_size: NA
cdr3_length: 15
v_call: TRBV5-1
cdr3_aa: CASSLSGSGYNEQFF
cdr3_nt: TGCGCCAGCAGCTTGAGCGGGAGCGGGTACAATGAGCAGTTCTTC

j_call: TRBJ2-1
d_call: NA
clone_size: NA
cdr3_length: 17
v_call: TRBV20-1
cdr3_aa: CSARDPLGGGLANEQFF
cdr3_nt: TGCAGTGCTAGAGATCCCCTAGGGGGGGGCCTCGCTAATGAGCAGTTCTTC

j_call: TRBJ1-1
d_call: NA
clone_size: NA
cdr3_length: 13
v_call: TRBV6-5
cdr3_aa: CASNPALEGLAFF
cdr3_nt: TGTGCCAGCAACCCGGCCCTAGAAGGATTAGCTTTCTTT

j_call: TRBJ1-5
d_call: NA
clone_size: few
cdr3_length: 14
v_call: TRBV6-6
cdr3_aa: CASTPGPRAEPQHF
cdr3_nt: TGTGCCAGCACCCCAGGCCCCAGGGCTGAGCCCCAGCATTTT

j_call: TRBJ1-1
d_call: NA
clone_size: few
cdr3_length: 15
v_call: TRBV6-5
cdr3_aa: CASSYSKLWNTEAFF
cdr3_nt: TGTGCCAGCAGTTACTCGAAGCTTTGGAACACTGAAGCTTTCTTT

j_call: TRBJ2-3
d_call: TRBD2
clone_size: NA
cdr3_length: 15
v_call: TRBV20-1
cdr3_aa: CSGGSAGGRGDTQYF
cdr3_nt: TGCAGTGGGGGGTCGGCGGGGGGCCGTGGAGATACGCAGTATTTT

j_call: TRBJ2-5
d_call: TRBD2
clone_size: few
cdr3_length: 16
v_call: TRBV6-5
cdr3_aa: CASSYSLAGGRETQYF
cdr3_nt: TGTGCCAGCAGTTACTCCCTAGCGGGAGGACGGGAGACCCAGTACTTC

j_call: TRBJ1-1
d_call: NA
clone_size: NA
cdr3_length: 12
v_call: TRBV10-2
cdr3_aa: CASRPGSTEAFF
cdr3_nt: TGCGCCAGCAGGCCGGGATCCACTGAAGCTTTCTTT

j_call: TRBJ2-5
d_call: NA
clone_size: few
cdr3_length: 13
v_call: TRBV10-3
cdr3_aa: CAISEGGSETQYF
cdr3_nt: TGTGCCATCAGTGAGGGGGGGAGTGAGACCCAGTACTTC

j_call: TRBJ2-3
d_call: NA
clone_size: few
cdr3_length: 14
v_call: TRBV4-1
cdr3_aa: CASSQGRGPDTQYF
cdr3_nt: TGCGCCAGCAGCCAAGGCAGGGGACCGGATACGCAGTATTTT

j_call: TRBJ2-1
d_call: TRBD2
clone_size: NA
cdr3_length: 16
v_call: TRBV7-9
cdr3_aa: CASSLGTSGNRDEQFF
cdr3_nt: TGTGCCAGCAGCTTAGGGACTAGCGGGAATAGAGATGAGCAGTTCTTC

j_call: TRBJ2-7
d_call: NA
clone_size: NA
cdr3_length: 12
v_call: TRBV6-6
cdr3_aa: CASSRETYEQYF
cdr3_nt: TGTGCCAGCAGTCGGGAGACATACGAGCAGTACTTC

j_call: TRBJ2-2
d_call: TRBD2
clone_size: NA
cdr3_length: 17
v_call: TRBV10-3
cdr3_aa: CAITRTSGSLNTGELFF
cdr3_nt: TGTGCCATCACCCGGACTAGCGGGAGTTTGAACACCGGGGAGCTGTTTTTT

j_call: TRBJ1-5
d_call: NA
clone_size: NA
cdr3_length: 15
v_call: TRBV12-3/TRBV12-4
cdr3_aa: CASSLEVLGNQPQHF
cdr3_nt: TGTGCCAGCAGTTTAGAGGTCCTCGGCAATCAGCCCCAGCATTTT

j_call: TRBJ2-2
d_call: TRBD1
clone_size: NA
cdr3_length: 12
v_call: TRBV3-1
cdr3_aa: CATHRGSGELFF
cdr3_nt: TGTGCCACCCACAGGGGTTCCGGGGAGCTGTTTTTT

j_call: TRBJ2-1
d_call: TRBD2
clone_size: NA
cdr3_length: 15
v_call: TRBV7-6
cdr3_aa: CASSPRLAGEGEQFF
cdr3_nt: TGTGCCAGCAGCCCAAGACTAGCGGGAGAAGGGGAGCAGTTCTTC

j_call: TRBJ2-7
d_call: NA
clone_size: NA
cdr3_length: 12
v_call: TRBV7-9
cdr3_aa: CASSRLIYEQYF
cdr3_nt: TGTGCCAGCAGTCGCCTTATCTACGAGCAGTACTTC

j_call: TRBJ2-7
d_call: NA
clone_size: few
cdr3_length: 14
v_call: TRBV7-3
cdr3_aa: CASSLTIVEDDLYF
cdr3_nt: TGTGCCAGCAGCTTAACTATAGTAGAGGACGACCTGTACTTC

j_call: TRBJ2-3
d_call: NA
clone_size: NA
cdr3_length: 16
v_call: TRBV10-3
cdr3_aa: CAISESKGGSTDTQYF
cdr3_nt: TGTGCCATCAGTGAGTCGAAGGGGGGGAGCACAGATACGCAGTATTTT

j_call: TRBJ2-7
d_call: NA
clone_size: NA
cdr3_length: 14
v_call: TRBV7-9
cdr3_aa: CASSRNGAYYEQYF
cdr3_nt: TGTGCCAGCAGCCGAAACGGAGCGTACTACGAGCAGTACTTC

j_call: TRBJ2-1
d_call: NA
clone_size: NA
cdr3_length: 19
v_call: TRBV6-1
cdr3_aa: CASSRLAEKAPSSYNEQFF
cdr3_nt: TGTGCCAGCAGTCGTCTAGCCGAAAAGGCCCCCAGCTCCTACAATGAGCAGTTCTTC

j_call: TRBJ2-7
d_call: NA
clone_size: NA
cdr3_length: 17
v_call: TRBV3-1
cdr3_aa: CASSQGIGGGYYNEQYF
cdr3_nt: TGTGCCAGCAGCCAAGGTATAGGGGGGGGATACTACAATGAGCAGTACTTC

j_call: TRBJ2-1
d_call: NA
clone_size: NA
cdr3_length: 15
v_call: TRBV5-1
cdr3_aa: CASSLDRRTYNEQFF
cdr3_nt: TGCGCCAGCAGCTTGGATAGGCGGACCTACAATGAGCAGTTCTTC